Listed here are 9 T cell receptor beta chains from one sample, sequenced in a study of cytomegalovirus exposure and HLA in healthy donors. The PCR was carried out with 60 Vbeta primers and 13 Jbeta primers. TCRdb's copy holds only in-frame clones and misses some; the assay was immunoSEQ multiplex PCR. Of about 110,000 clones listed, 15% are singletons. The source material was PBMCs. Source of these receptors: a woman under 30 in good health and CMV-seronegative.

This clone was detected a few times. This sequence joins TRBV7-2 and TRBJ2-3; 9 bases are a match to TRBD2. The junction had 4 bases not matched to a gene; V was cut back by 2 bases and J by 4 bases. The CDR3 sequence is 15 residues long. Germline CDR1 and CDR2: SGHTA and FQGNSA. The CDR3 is CASSLLGLAADTQYF. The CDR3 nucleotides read TGTGCCAGCAGCTTATTGGGACTAGCTGCAGATACGCAGTATTTT.

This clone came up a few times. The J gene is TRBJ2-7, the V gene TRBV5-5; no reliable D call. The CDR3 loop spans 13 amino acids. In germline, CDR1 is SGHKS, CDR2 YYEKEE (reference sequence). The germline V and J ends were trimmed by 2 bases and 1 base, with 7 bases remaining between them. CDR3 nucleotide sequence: TGTGCCAGCAGCTTAATACTATCCTACGAGCAGTACTTC. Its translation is CASSLILSYEQYF.

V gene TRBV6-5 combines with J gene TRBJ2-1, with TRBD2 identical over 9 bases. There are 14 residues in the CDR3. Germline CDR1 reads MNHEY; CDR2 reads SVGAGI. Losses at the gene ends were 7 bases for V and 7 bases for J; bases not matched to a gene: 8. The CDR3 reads CASTVAGASNEQFF. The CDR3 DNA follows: TGTGCCAGCACCGTAGCGGGAGCCTCAAATGAGCAGTTCTTC.

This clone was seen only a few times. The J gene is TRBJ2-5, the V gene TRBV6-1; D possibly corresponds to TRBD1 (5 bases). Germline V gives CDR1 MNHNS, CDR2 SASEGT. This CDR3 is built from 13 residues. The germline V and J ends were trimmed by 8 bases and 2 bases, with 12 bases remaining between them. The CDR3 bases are TGTGCCAGCGGCGCAGGGCCGCAAGAGACCCAGTACTTC. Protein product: CASGAGPQETQYF.

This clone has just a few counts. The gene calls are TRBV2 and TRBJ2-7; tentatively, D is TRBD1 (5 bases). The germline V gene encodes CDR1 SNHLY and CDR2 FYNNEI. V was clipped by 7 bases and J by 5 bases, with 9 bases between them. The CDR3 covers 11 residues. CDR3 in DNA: TGTGCCAGCAAGCAGGGTGACGAGCAGTACTTC. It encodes CASKQGDEQYF.

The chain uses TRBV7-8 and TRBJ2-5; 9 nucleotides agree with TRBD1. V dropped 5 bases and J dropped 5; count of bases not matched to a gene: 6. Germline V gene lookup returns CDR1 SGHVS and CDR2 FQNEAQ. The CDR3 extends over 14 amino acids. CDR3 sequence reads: CASSEDRGWETQYF. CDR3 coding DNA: TGTGCCAGCAGCGAAGACAGGGGGTGGGAGACCCAGTACTTC.

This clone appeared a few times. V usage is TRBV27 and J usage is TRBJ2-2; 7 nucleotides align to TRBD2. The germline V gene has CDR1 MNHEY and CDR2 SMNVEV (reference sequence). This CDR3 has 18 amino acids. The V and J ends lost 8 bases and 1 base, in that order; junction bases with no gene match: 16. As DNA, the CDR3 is TGTGCCAGCCTCCGGCTCGGTGCCGGACTAGAGAACACCGGGGAGCTGTTTTTT. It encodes CASLRLGAGLENTGELFF.

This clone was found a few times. The CDR3 spells CASSQVRLNEQFF. The CDR3 nucleotides read TGTGCCAGCAGCCAAGTTAGACTCAATGAGCAGTTCTTC. The chain has TRBV14 and TRBJ2-1; D gene uncertain. The CDR3 is 13 amino acids. In germline, CDR1 is SGHDN, CDR2 FVKESK. The V end lost 1 base, the J end lost 6 bases, and 7 bases lay between the germline ends.

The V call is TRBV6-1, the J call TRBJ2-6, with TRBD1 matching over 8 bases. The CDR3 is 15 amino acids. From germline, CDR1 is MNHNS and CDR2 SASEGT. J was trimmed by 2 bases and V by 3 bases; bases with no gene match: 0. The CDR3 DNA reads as TGTGCCAGCAGTGAGGACAGGGCTGGGGCCAACGTCCTGACTTTC. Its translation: CASSEDRAGANVLTF.